This is a list of T cell receptor beta chains from one sample in a study of blood T cell repertoires in COVID-19. The protocol was immunoSEQ multiplex PCR, while the TCRdb copy is restricted to in-frame clones and leaves out a portion. The table lists approximately 440,000 clones, around 88% of them singletons, with roughly 12% in the top ten. Source material: peripheral blood. Receptors were obtained from a woman aged 45-65 years with COVID-19, enrolled during active disease. Both conserved end residues are part of each CDR3. Each record gives: CDR3 protein, CDR3 DNA, CDR3 length, V gene, J gene, D gene, clone size. D genes are given only for firm matches. Expanded clones are given a class, and other clones once, few, many or no size at all.

CASLQGAGGELFF,TGTGCCAGTTTACAGGGGGCCGGCGGGGAGCTGTTTTTT,13,TRBV6-5,TRBJ2-2,TRBD1,NA
CASSPLRDSFTYEQYF,TGTGCCAGCAGCCCACTTCGAGACAGTTTTACCTACGAGCAGTACTTC,16,TRBV6-4,TRBJ2-7,NA,NA
CASSLEGVAEAFF,TGCGCCAGCAGCTTGGAGGGGGTAGCTGAAGCTTTCTTT,13,TRBV5-1,TRBJ1-1,NA,NA
CASSIRGHAKNIQYF,TGTGCCAGCAGTATCAGGGGACACGCCAAAAACATTCAGTACTTC,15,TRBV6-5,TRBJ2-4,NA,NA
CASRPAVPGNTIYF,TGTGCCAGCAGGCCGGCGGTACCGGGAAACACCATATATTTT,14,TRBV7-2,TRBJ1-3,NA,NA
CASSIGGFYGYTF,TGTGCCAGCAGCATCGGGGGTTTCTATGGCTACACCTTC,13,TRBV7-9,TRBJ1-2,NA,NA
CASSYGQANYGYTF,TGTGCCAGCAGTTACGGGCAGGCGAACTATGGCTACACCTTC,14,TRBV6-5,TRBJ1-2,NA,NA
CASSLDRNNEQFF,TGTGCCAGCAGCTTAGACAGAAACAATGAGCAGTTCTTC,13,TRBV7-3,TRBJ2-1,NA,NA
CASSQGDRGRAGELFF,TGTGCCAGCAGCCAAGGGGACAGGGGGCGCGCCGGGGAGCTGTTTTTT,16,TRBV4-2,TRBJ2-2,TRBD1,NA
CASSPRDSGNTIYF,TGTGCCAGTAGTCCCCGGGACAGCGGAAACACCATATATTTT,14,TRBV19,TRBJ1-3,TRBD1,NA
CASSRQRNTEAFF,TGTGCCAGCAGTAGACAGAGGAACACTGAAGCTTTCTTT,13,TRBV6-5,TRBJ1-1,NA,NA
CASTKSPDMNTEAFF,TGTGCCAGCACCAAGTCTCCAGATATGAACACTGAAGCTTTCTTT,15,TRBV6-6,TRBJ1-1,NA,NA
CSARPSGGPEAFF,TGCAGCGCCCGACCTTCAGGGGGCCCTGAAGCTTTCTTT,13,TRBV29-1,TRBJ1-1,TRBD1,NA
CSASPGQDRTEAFF,TGCAGTGCTAGTCCTGGACAGGACCGCACTGAAGCTTTCTTT,14,TRBV20-1,TRBJ1-1,TRBD1,NA
CASSPPWTGDNTDTQYF,TGTGCCAGCTCACCACCTTGGACAGGGGACAACACAGATACGCAGTATTTT,17,TRBV18,TRBJ2-3,TRBD1,NA
CASSLLSGGYEQFF,TGTGCCAGCAGCTTACTGAGCGGGGGATATGAGCAGTTCTTC,14,TRBV7-9,TRBJ2-1,TRBD2,NA
CASSLFGGAEQFF,TGTGCCAGCAGCTTATTCGGAGGGGCTGAGCAGTTCTTC,13,TRBV7-2,TRBJ2-1,NA,NA
CASGQGWMSEAFF,TGTGCTAGTGGACAGGGGTGGATGTCTGAAGCTTTCTTT,13,TRBV12-5,TRBJ1-1,TRBD1,NA
CASTQRPNTEAFF,TGTGCCAGCACCCAGCGTCCGAACACTGAAGCTTTCTTT,13,TRBV7-9,TRBJ1-1,NA,NA
CASSSGLASTDTQYF,TGTGCCAGCAGCTCTGGACTAGCCAGCACAGATACGCAGTATTTT,15,TRBV13,TRBJ2-3,TRBD2,NA
CASTQQGTVAEAFF,TGTGCCAGCACCCAACAGGGGACGGTCGCTGAAGCTTTCTTT,14,TRBV13,TRBJ1-1,TRBD1,NA
CASRQGYGYTF,TGTGCCAGCAGACAGGGGTATGGCTACACCTTC,11,TRBV9,TRBJ1-2,TRBD1,NA
CASSPRTLMNTEAFF,TGTGCCAGCTCACCGCGGACACTCATGAACACTGAAGCTTTCTTT,15,TRBV18,TRBJ1-1,NA,NA
CASSSLGGPQPQHF,TGTGCCAGCAGCTCCCTCGGGGGGCCTCAGCCCCAGCATTTT,14,TRBV7-2,TRBJ1-5,NA,NA
CASSLRQGNQPQHF,TGTGCCAGCAGTCTCCGACAGGGCAATCAGCCCCAGCATTTT,14,TRBV27,TRBJ1-5,NA,many